The next 26 T cell receptor beta chains were all read from a single sample in a study of T cell responses to AZD1222 COVID-19 vaccine. Method: immunoSEQ multiplex PCR; TCRdb's copy keeps in-frame clones and lacks some. The sample lists about 140,000 clones, roughly 90% occurring once. The input for sequencing was peripheral blood, taken on day 0 of AZD1222 vaccination. The receptors were gathered from an adult in good health.

The chain recombines TRBV7-2 with TRBJ1-6, with unresolved D. The V end was cut by 3 bases, the J end by 7 bases, with 7 bases between. The germline V gene has CDR1 SGHTA and CDR2 FQGNSA. CDR3 size: 13 residues. This CDR3 is CASSFLTNSPLHF. CDR3 in DNA: TGTGCCAGCAGCTTTTTAACCAATTCACCCCTCCACTTT.

The CDR3 DNA sequence: TGTGCCAGCAGTTCTAGGAATAACAATGAGCAGTTCTTC. Its translation is CASSSRNNNEQFF. The rearrangement uses TRBV28 and TRBJ2-1, with D uncertain. Germline CDR1 and CDR2: MDHEN and SYDVKM. CDR3 length: 13 amino acids. V lost 4 bases, J lost 5 bases, and 9 bases lay in between.

DNA for the CDR3: TGTGCCAGCAGCGCCTCGCGGGGGGCGGACACCGGGGAGCTGTTTTTT. Protein: CASSASRGADTGELFF. This chain uses TRBV9 with TRBJ2-2; the match to TRBD2 covers 8 bases. Germline assignment: CDR1 SGDLS and CDR2 YYNGEE. The CDR3 has 16 residues. V was clipped by 3 bases and J by 3 bases; unmatched bases: 7.

The V gene is TRBV6-5, the J gene TRBJ2-7, with TRBD2 matching 10 bases. The CDR3 has 15 residues. Germline CDR1 and CDR2: MNHEY and SVGAGI. Unmatched junction bases numbered 6, after V lost 6 bases and J lost 1 base. The CDR3 here is CASSLQREGSYEQYF. The CDR3 bases are TGTGCCAGCAGCCTACAGCGGGAGGGGTCCTACGAGCAGTACTTC.

V usage is TRBV12-3 or TRBV12-4 and J usage is TRBJ2-3, with D perhaps being TRBD1 or TRBD2 (5 bases each). This CDR3 spans 13 amino acids. Trimming removed 9 bases from V and 4 bases from J, with 14 bases in between. As DNA, the CDR3 is TGTGCCAGTAAACCTCGGGGCCCAGATACGCAGTATTTT. This encodes CASKPRGPDTQYF.

In regard to this clone: Other DNA sequences from this sample encode an identical CDR3 as well. The chain is built from TRBV30 and TRBJ2-2; tentative D call: TRBD1 (6 bases). V lost 8 bases and J lost 0, with 13 bases in between. The CDR3 has 14 amino acids. Germline-derived CDR1 and CDR2 are GTSNPN and SVGIG (reference sequence). As DNA, the CDR3 is TGTGCCCTAAGGGACATAGCGAACACCGGGGAGCTGTTTTTT. Protein sequence: CALRDIANTGELFF.

This chain joins TRBV29-1 and TRBJ2-5; D assignment may be TRBD1 or TRBD2 (5 bases each). V lost 7 bases and J lost 0, with 15 bases in between. CDR1 and CDR2 (germline): SQVTM, ANQGSEA. The CDR3 spans 14 residues. In nucleotides, the CDR3 is TGCAGCGCCAGGGACGGTTGGTACCAAGAGACCCAGTACTTC. This codes for CSARDGWYQETQYF.

This chain uses TRBV14 with TRBJ1-1; D unresolved. This CDR3 is 13 amino acids long. Germline loops: CDR1 SGHDN, CDR2 FVKESK. CDR3 sequence reads: CATSGPENTEAFF. As DNA, the CDR3 is TGTGCTACCAGCGGCCCGGAGAACACTGAAGCTTTCTTT.

The V and J genes are TRBV7-2 and TRBJ1-2; no definite D call. From germline, CDR1 is SGHTA and CDR2 FQGNSA. This CDR3 comprises 13 residues. V was pared by 7 bases and J by 6 bases, with 15 bases between. CDR3 in DNA: TGTGCCAGCACGAACAGTGGGGTTCATGGCTACACCTTC. This translates into CASTNSGVHGYTF.

This clone occurred once. The rearrangement uses TRBV7-7 and TRBJ2-5, with D unclear. Germline V gene lookup returns CDR1 SSHAT and CDR2 FNYEAQ (reference sequence). With 2 bases removed from V and 1 base from J, the gap between germline ends came to 17 bases. The CDR3 sequence is 17 residues long. The CDR3 DNA is TGTGCCAGCAGCTTATCCTCCGGTGGTGTGAGCCAAGAGACCCAGTACTTC. Translation: CASSLSSGGVSQETQYF. Full variable domain (remainder filled in from reference TRBV7-7 and TRBJ2-5): GAGVSQSPRYKVTKRGQDVTLRCDPISSHATLYWYQQALGQGPEFLTYFNYEAQPDKSGLPSDRFSAERPEGSISTLTIQRTEQRDSAMYRCASSLSSGGVSQETQYFGPGTRLLVL.

The chain combines TRBV4-3 with TRBJ2-2; a weak D match, TRBD2 (7 bases). This CDR3 region has 17 residues. Trimming removed 3 bases from V and 7 bases from J, with 21 bases in between. Looked up from germline, CDR1 is LGHNA and CDR2 is YSLEER. The DNA for the CDR3 is TGCGCCAGCAGCCAGACTTCTGGGCGGGGGCCCAGCGGGGAGCTGTTTTTT. Translating gives CASSQTSGRGPSGELFF.

The chain recombines TRBV3-1 (or the pseudogene TRBV3-2) with TRBJ1-1, with D uncertain. The CDR3 has 12 residues. The germline gives CDR1 LGHDT, CDR2 YNNKEL (reference sequence). The ends were cut back, 1 base at V and 1 base at J, with 1 base in the middle. The CDR3 nucleotides are TGTGCCAGCAGCCAAGGGAACACTGAAGCTTTCTTT. It yields the protein CASSQGNTEAFF.

This chain joins TRBV5-5 and TRBJ2-1; 9 bases fit TRBD2. Germline values: CDR1 SGHKS, CDR2 YYEKEE (reference sequence). V shed 1 base and J 7 bases; nucleotides not matched to a gene: 6. This CDR3 spans 15 amino acids. The CDR3 DNA reads TGTGCCAGCAGCTTGTTGCTAGCGGGACGGAATGAGCAGTTCTTC. Its translation: CASSLLLAGRNEQFF.

V and J are TRBV7-9 and TRBJ1-2, with TRBD1 identical over 7 bases. Germline lookup yields CDR1 SEHNR and CDR2 FQNEAQ (reference sequence). With 5 bases clipped from V and 6 bases from J, the junction kept 6 bases outside the gene matches. CDR3 size: 13 residues. CDR3 protein: CASSDRVLNGYTF. The CDR3 bases are TGTGCCAGCAGCGACAGGGTTTTAAATGGCTACACCTTC.

J is TRBJ2-2 and V is TRBV11-2; the D is unclear. There are 13 residues in the CDR3. CDR1 and CDR2 (germline): SGHAT, FQNNGV. Trimming took 0 bases from V and 5 from J, leaving 4 bases between them. This CDR3 is CASSLDHTGELFF. CDR3 nucleotides: TGTGCCAGCAGCTTAGATCATACCGGGGAGCTGTTTTTT.

The genes are TRBV9 and TRBJ1-1, with D hard to call. Germline V CDR1 and CDR2: SGDLS, YYNGEE. CDR3 length: 14 residues. V lost 1 base and J 3 bases, leaving 10 bases between the germline ends. The CDR3 here is CASSVSDWDTEAFF. Here the CDR3 DNA reads TGTGCCAGCAGCGTATCCGACTGGGACACTGAAGCTTTCTTT.

The V and J genes are TRBV2 and TRBJ1-1, with TRBD1 identical over 7 bases. CDR1 and CDR2 (germline): SNHLY, FYNNEI. V shed 5 bases and J 4 bases; nucleotides not matched to a gene: 7. The CDR3 sequence is 14 residues long. CDR3 sequence: CASSTQGVTTEAFF. The CDR3 DNA reads as TGTGCCAGCAGTACCCAGGGGGTGACCACTGAAGCTTTCTTT.

For the CDR3, the DNA is TGTGCCACAACAAAGGGACTAGCAGGGTTCAATGAGCAGTTCTTC. Protein sequence: CATTKGLAGFNEQFF. The J gene is TRBJ2-1, the V gene TRBV7-9; 9 nucleotides match TRBD2. The junction had 13 bases not matched to a gene; V was cut back by 10 bases and J by 6 bases. The CDR3 extends over 15 amino acids. Per the germline V gene, CDR1 is SEHNR and CDR2 is FQNEAQ (reference sequence).

This chain links TRBV13 with TRBJ2-3; the D gene is possibly TRBD2 (5 bases). Germline CDR1 reads PRHDT; CDR2 reads FYEKMQ (reference sequence). The CDR3 is made up of 15 amino acids. V lost 4 bases and J lost 2, with 13 bases in between. CDR3 sequence (DNA): TGTGCCAGCAGCTCCCCTGTCGGGAACACAGATACGCAGTATTTT. Its translation: CASSSPVGNTDTQYF.

This clone was seen a few times. This chain joins TRBV11-3 and TRBJ1-1; no reliable D call. V was clipped by 0 bases and J by 6 bases, with 5 bases between them. There are 12 residues in the CDR3. Germline CDR1 reads SGHNT; CDR2 reads YENEEA. For the CDR3, the DNA is TGTGCCAGCAGCTTAGAGGGTGCTGAAGCTTTCTTT. As protein: CASSLEGAEAFF.

This rearrangement joins TRBV2 to TRBJ2-2; 11 bases map to TRBD2. This CDR3 region has 16 residues. J gave up 2 bases and V 6 bases, and 5 bases lay outside the gene matches. Germline lookup yields CDR1 SNHLY and CDR2 FYNNEI. The DNA for the CDR3 is TGTGCCAGCAGGGGGACTAGCGGAATCAACACCGGGGAGCTGTTTTTT. Translated, it gives CASRGTSGINTGELFF.

The rearrangement joins TRBV28 to TRBJ1-6, with a tentative D call TRBD1 (6 bases). Germline-derived CDR1 and CDR2 are MDHEN and SYDVKM. The germline V and J ends were trimmed by 8 bases and 10 bases, with 15 bases remaining between them. The CDR3 extends over 13 amino acids. Here the CDR3 DNA reads TGTGCCAGCGGAAGAGGGGGGCGATCACCCCTCCACTTT. It translates to CASGRGGRSPLHF.

The chain recombines TRBV2 with TRBJ2-1; 11 positions match TRBD2. CDR3 length equals 19 residues. The trim removed 4 bases at V and 3 bases at J, leaving 14 bases unmatched. CDR1 and CDR2 from the germline V gene are SNHLY and FYNNEI. The CDR3 region has the DNA TGTGCCAGCAGTGGACCCCCGGGGACTAGCGGAAGCTTCTACAATGAGCAGTTCTTC. It is translated as CASSGPPGTSGSFYNEQFF.

CDR3 DNA sequence: TGTGCCATCAGACCACAGGGAGACACTGAAGCTTTCTTT. Its protein is CAIRPQGDTEAFF. V usage is TRBV10-3 and J usage is TRBJ1-1; perhaps TRBD1 as D (6 bases). V was pared by 6 bases and J by 3 bases, with 11 bases between. Germline V gene lookup returns CDR1 ENHRY and CDR2 SYGVKD. The CDR3 runs 13 residues.

The CDR3 here is CASSEWDEQYF. The CDR3 DNA is TGTGCCAGCAGTGAATGGGACGAGCAGTACTTC. The rearrangement uses TRBV2 and TRBJ2-7; D is uncertain. V was trimmed by 2 bases and J by 5 bases, leaving 4 bases between them. The CDR3 runs to 11 residues. Germline CDR1 reads SNHLY; CDR2 reads FYNNEI.

The J gene is TRBJ1-2, the V gene TRBV4-3, with D uncertain. This CDR3 has 16 amino acids. V dropped 0 bases and J dropped 1 base, with 12 bases sitting between them. Germline values: CDR1 LGHNA, CDR2 YSLEER. CDR3 in amino acids: CASSQDWIMGNYGYTF. The CDR3 DNA sequence: TGCGCCAGCAGCCAAGATTGGATTATGGGTAACTATGGCTACACCTTC.